One sample yielded the 11 T cell receptor beta chains listed below, sequenced in a study of OX40 agonist ivuxolimab in advanced cancers. Library preparation used the immunoSEQ multiplex PCR assay. TCRdb mirrors the immuneACCESS table, restricted to in-frame sequences. Some clones are absent from its copies; in checked studies, under half trace to an unresolved V gene, and the reason for the others is unknown. The sample table lists about 67,000 clones, approximately 91% of them with a count of one. 2.2% of the sample is in the top ten clones. The input for sequencing was CD4+ or CD8+ T cells sorted from blood, taken in a trial of the OX40 agonist ivuxolimab. The receptor source for this set is an adult with an advanced solid tumor such as melanoma, head and neck, liver or kidney cancer.

The chain employs TRBV5-1 and TRBJ1-1; D unclear. The CDR3 is 14 residues long. The germline V gene encodes CDR1 SGHRS and CDR2 YFSETQ. Trimming shortened V by 0 bases and J by 0 bases, and 6 bases separated the two germline ends. CDR3: CASSLAPMNTEAFF. Written as DNA, the CDR3 is TGCGCCAGCAGCTTGGCACCCATGAACACTGAAGCTTTCTTT.

The CDR3 spells CASSPGPRGIYGYTF. The CDR3 coding sequence is TGTGCCAGCAGCCCGGGACCGAGGGGGATCTATGGCTACACCTTC. The chain links TRBV14 to TRBJ1-2; D possibly corresponds to TRBD1 (6 bases). This CDR3 spans 15 amino acids. Germline CDR1 reads SGHDN; CDR2 reads FVKESK. Trimming shortened V by 4 bases and J by 4 bases, and 16 bases separated the two germline ends.

This clone has a single count. This chain joins TRBV2 and TRBJ2-7; TRBD1 matches 7 bases. The trim removed 5 bases at V and 0 bases at J, leaving 7 bases unmatched. Germline V lookup: CDR1 SNHLY, CDR2 FYNNEI. This CDR3 spans 15 amino acids. CDR3 DNA sequence: TGTGCCAGCAGTAGTGGGGACAGCCTCTCCTACGAGCAGTACTTC. It yields the protein CASSSGDSLSYEQYF.

V is TRBV19 and J is TRBJ2-1; D is unclear. The V and J ends lost 6 bases and 0 bases respectively, with 6 bases between them. Germline CDR1 is LNHDA and CDR2 is SQIVND (reference sequence). The CDR3 length is 13 residues. The CDR3 coding sequence is TGTGCCAGTAGGGTTGGCTCCTACAATGAGCAGTTCTTC. As protein: CASRVGSYNEQFF.

In this sample, this clone turned up once. The rearrangement uses TRBV6-1 and TRBJ1-3; 7 bases line up with TRBD1. V dropped 5 bases and J dropped 2; count of bases not matched to a gene: 3. Germline CDR1 reads MNHNS; CDR2 reads SASEGT. The CDR3 spans 14 residues. The CDR3 protein is CASSLDRAGNTIYF. The CDR3, as DNA: TGTGCCAGCAGTCTCGACAGGGCTGGAAACACCATATATTTT.

V and J are TRBV25-1 and TRBJ1-2; TRBD1 is a possible D gene (5 bases). Germline CDR1 MGHDK, CDR2 SYGVNS. Between the trimmed V and J ends, which lost 4 bases and 4 bases, there was a span of 16 bases. CDR3 length equals 15 residues. The CDR3 spells CASSVLQGPLYGYTF. The CDR3 region has the DNA TGTGCCAGCAGTGTACTCCAGGGACCTCTCTATGGCTACACCTTC.

The chain recombines TRBV2 with TRBJ2-5; TRBD1 is a possible D gene (6 bases). CDR3 length equals 13 residues. Looked up from germline, CDR1 is SNHLY and CDR2 is FYNNEI. V was cut by 5 bases and J by 0 bases, with 7 bases left in between. In DNA, the CDR3 is TGTGCCAGCAGTCAGGGGTACCAAGAGACCCAGTACTTC. As protein: CASSQGYQETQYF.

The genes are TRBV5-1 and TRBJ2-5; a weak D match, TRBD2 (7 bases). Germline CDR1 is SGHRS and CDR2 is YFSETQ. Between the trimmed V and J ends, which lost 3 bases and 1 base, there was a span of 13 bases. The CDR3 spans 15 residues. CDR3 region: CASSWGASGQETQYF. Here the CDR3 DNA reads TGCGCCAGCAGCTGGGGGGCTAGCGGCCAAGAGACCCAGTACTTC.

The chain recombines TRBV7-9 with TRBJ1-1, with TRBD1 identical over 10 bases. V was clipped by 3 bases and J by 4 bases; unmatched bases: 2. Looked up from germline, CDR1 is SEHNR and CDR2 is FQNEAQ (reference sequence). The CDR3 is 14 residues long. Here the CDR3 DNA reads TGTGCCAGCAGCTTGACAGGGGGCATCACTGAAGCTTTCTTT. This encodes CASSLTGGITEAFF. The full variable domain, completed using reference TRBV7-9 and TRBJ1-1, is DTGVSQNPRHKITKRGQNVTFRCDPISEHNRLYWYRQTLGQGPEFLTYFQNEAQLEKSRLLSDRFSAERPKGSFSTLEIQRTEQGDSAMYLCASSLTGGITEAFFGQGTRLTVV.

The chain couples TRBV5-1 to TRBJ2-1; 7 bases are shared with TRBD2. Trimming cost V 0 bases and J 2 bases; bases outside gene matches: 2. The CDR3 totals 15 residues. Germline assignment: CDR1 SGHRS and CDR2 YFSETQ. The chain's CDR3 is CASSLASGTYNEQFF. The CDR3, as DNA: TGCGCCAGCAGCTTGGCTAGCGGAACCTACAATGAGCAGTTCTTC.

V and J are TRBV5-3 and TRBJ1-1; 7 nucleotides align to TRBD1. TRBV5-3 is labeled an ORF, and its function is uncertain. J was trimmed by 1 base and V by 0 bases; bases with no gene match: 3. The CDR3 is 15 amino acids. The CDR3 is CARSLADRANTEAFF. The CDR3 region has the DNA TGTGCCAGAAGCTTGGCCGACAGGGCGAACACTGAAGCTTTCTTT.